The present T cell receptor (beta chain) was sequenced within a study of blood T cell repertoires in COVID-19. Background on the study: Samples came from the United States, Italy and Spain, spanning acute and convalescent COVID-19. In each case, the material was cDNA or gDNA derived from T cells, B-cell-depleted T cells, or PBMCs.

Trimming took 4 bases from V and 4 from J, leaving 17 bases between them. The CDR3 runs to 15 residues. Germline-derived CDR1 and CDR2 are SGHRS and YFSETQ. Measured with immunoSEQ multiplex PCR; TCRdb has only the in-frame clones, and not every one. The data hold 410,000 or so clones, with about nine tenths observed a single time. Sequenced: peripheral blood. The J gene is TRBJ1-2, the V gene TRBV5-1; perhaps TRBD1 as D (5 bases). The sequence was obtained from a woman in her twenties or thirties with active or convalescent COVID-19. As DNA, the CDR3 is TGCGCCAGCAGCCCTGGGGGGGGAGGCATCTATGGCTACACCTTC. Protein product: CASSPGGGGIYGYTF.